Listed here is a single T cell receptor (beta chain). Antigen unknown. As to time point: patch test 3, about 24 weeks after DPC sensitization. The treatment was: therapeutic diphenylcyclopropenone sensitization with weekly scalp DPC. The study enrolled 18 to 70-year-old alopecia patients suitable for DPC. One entry per CDR3 protein, called by TCRdb with MiXCR from the RACE reads. The sample includes roughly 150,000 distinct CDR3 sequences, about 30% of them seen just once. This entry is derived from a study of human T cells and chemical hapten exposure. Study details: Weekly administration of diphenylcyclopropenone to the scalp of patients continued throughout the roughly 23-week study. Overall study results and limits: Significantly more large CDR3 similarity clusters were formed by expanded TCRs than by controls.

Trimming took off 5 bases at V and 2 bases at J, with 12 bases between the two ends. This CDR3 has 14 residues. Germline V CDR1 and CDR2: SEHNR, FQNEAQ (reference sequence). Sequences were derived from whole blood, sampled in connection with sensitization to the hapten diphenylcyclopropenone (DPC). This sequence was found in a woman aged 18 to 35 with alopecia areata. Some clones in this sample may be carry-over from other donors' samples. This chain connects TRBV7-9 to TRBJ2-5, with D tentatively TRBD1 or TRBD2 (5 bases each). CDR3 residues: CASSRRDAQETQYF. The CDR3 DNA reads TGTGCCAGCAGCCGCCGGGACGCACAAGAGACCCAGTACTTC.